This T cell receptor (beta chain) was found in a study of early T cells in non-severe SARS-CoV-2 infection. Attached unique molecular identifiers marked individual cDNA molecules. One entry per CDR3 protein, called by TCRdb with MiXCR from the 5' RACE reads. The top ten hold roughly 3.9% of the sample, which has 55,000 to 75,000 distinct CDR3 sequences, more than 9% seen once. This clonotype was counted at least ten times. Source material: whole blood. The source of this sequence is an adult who was a healthcare worker with PCR-confirmed SARS-CoV-2 infection or an uninfected control (not recorded which).

The CDR3 sequence is CASSLDLNSPLHF. The DNA of the CDR3 is TGTGCCAGCAGCTTAGATTTGAATTCACCCCTCCACTTT. The chain links TRBV11-3 to TRBJ1-6; D is uncertain. CDR1 is SGHNT and CDR2 is YENEEA in the germline V gene. The CDR3 consists of 13 residues. The V gene lost 0 bases and the J gene lost 7 bases, with 4 bases spanning the gap.